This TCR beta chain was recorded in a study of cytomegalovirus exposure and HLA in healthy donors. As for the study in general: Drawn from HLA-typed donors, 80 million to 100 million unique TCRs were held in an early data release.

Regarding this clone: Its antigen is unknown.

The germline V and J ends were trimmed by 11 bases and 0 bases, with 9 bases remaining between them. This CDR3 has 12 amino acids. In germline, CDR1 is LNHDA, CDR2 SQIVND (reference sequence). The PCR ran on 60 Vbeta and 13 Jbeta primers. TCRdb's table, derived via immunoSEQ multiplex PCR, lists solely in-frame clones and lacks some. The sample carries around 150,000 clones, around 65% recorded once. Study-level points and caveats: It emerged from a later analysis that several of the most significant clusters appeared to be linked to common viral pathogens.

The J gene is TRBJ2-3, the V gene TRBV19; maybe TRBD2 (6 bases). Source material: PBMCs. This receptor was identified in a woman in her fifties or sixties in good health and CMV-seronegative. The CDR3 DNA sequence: TGTGCCGTGGGGACTAGCACAGATACGCAGTATTTT. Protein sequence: CAVGTSTDTQYF.